The present entry profiles one TCR beta chain with its context. This sample was taken from a study of control samples from healthy donors and cancer patients. Method: immunoSEQ multiplex PCR; TCRdb's copy keeps in-frame clones and lacks some. Here the sample spans 65,000 to 90,000 clones, approximately 94% being singletons. Trimming pared 0 bases from V and 4 bases from J, leaving 9 bases between. Germline CDR1 reads GTSNPN; CDR2 reads SVGIG (reference sequence). CDR3 length equals 13 residues. Sequencing was done on a sample of blood. This chain connects TRBV30 to TRBJ1-1, with a weak D call TRBD1 (6 bases). The sequence derives from a woman aged 25-40 years in good health. The CDR3 sequence is CAWSVGGGTEAFF. Here the CDR3 DNA reads TGTGCCTGGAGTGTAGGAGGGGGCACTGAAGCTTTCTTT.